What follows are 7 T cell receptor beta chains derived from one specimen sequenced in a study of cytomegalovirus exposure and HLA in healthy donors. PCR involved 60 Vbeta and 13 Jbeta primers. The data were produced by immunoSEQ multiplex PCR, yet TCRdb's version contains in-frame clones alone and is incomplete. Of about 110,000 clones in the sample, approximately 81% were seen once. The sequenced sample was PBMCs. The source of these receptors is a woman aged 18-29 years in good health and CMV-seropositive.

The chain combines TRBV7-9 with TRBJ2-5; perhaps TRBD2 as D (6 bases). The J call may be in error: the DNA end matches TRBJ2-7 better. CDR1 SEHNR and CDR2 FQNEAQ come from the germline V gene (reference sequence). CDR3 length: 17 amino acids. The CDR3 DNA is TGTGCCAGCAGCCCGACATTAAACGCGGGACTCCCCTACGAGCAGTACTTC. As protein: CASSPTLNAGLPYEQYF.

This clone was counted between two and nine times. This chain connects TRBV6-1 to TRBJ2-7, with 9 bases aligning to TRBD1. The CDR3 runs 14 residues. V was clipped by 5 bases and J by 4 bases; unmatched bases: 6. Germline values: CDR1 MNHNS, CDR2 SASEGT. DNA for the CDR3: TGTGCCAGCAGTCAGGACAGGGGTTCGTACGAGCAGTACTTC. Protein: CASSQDRGSYEQYF.

V is TRBV28 and J is TRBJ1-1, with D unresolved. Germline V gives CDR1 MDHEN, CDR2 SYDVKM. The CDR3 contains 10 residues. Trimming took off 10 bases at V and 5 bases at J, with 8 bases between the two ends. The CDR3 nucleotides are TGTGCCACTTCGAGAACTGAAGCTTTCTTT. Amino acids: CATSRTEAFF.

CDR3 protein: CASRRTGVGEQYF. CDR3 coding DNA: TGCGCCAGCAGGCGGACTGGGGTCGGCGAGCAGTACTTC. This chain connects TRBV4-1 to TRBJ2-7, with a tentative D call TRBD2 (5 bases). Germline CDR1 and CDR2: MGHRA and YSYEKL. Deletions cut 6 bases from V and 6 bases from J, with 15 bases between. The CDR3 runs to 13 residues.

The V gene is TRBV6-5, the J gene TRBJ2-2; TRBD1 aligns across 9 bases. The CDR3 extends over 15 amino acids. V was clipped by 6 bases and J by 7 bases; unmatched bases: 9. Germline-derived CDR1 and CDR2 are MNHEY and SVGAGI. This CDR3 is CASRFTGGWIGELFF. CDR3 coding DNA: TGTGCCAGCAGGTTTACAGGGGGCTGGATCGGGGAGCTGTTTTTT.

The chain recombines TRBV5-4 with TRBJ1-4; TRBD1 agrees at 10 bases. V was pared by 3 bases and J by 7 bases, with 3 bases of the junction left unmatched. The germline V gene has CDR1 SGHNT and CDR2 YYREEE (reference sequence). The CDR3 length is 14 residues. The CDR3 region has the DNA TGTGCCAGCAGCTCGGACAGGGGGGGTGAAAAACTGTTTTTT. Amino acids: CASSSDRGGEKLFF.

In DNA form, the CDR3 reads TGTGCCAGCAGTTACTCGTGGGCCAACACCGGGGAGCTGTTTTTT. Its protein product is CASSYSWANTGELFF. This rearrangement joins TRBV6-5 to TRBJ2-2, with no clear D. The CDR3 consists of 15 residues. The germline CDR1 and CDR2 sequences are MNHEY and SVGAGI. Trimming took 0 bases from V and 2 from J, leaving 7 bases between them.